The 25 T cell receptor beta chains listed next were all sequenced from one sample in a study of vaccination and CD4 T cells after COVID-19. MiXCR was run by TCRdb on the PCR reads, yielding one entry per CDR3 protein. The table has some 18,000 distinct CDR3 sequences, approximately 65% seen once; the top ten hold approximately 1%. Sequencing used CD4+ T cells from blood, obtained before SARS-CoV-2 vaccination. These receptors came from a human donor who had recovered from COVID-19.

The DNA for the CDR3 is TGTGCCACCTCCAGACTAGCGGGAGGAGCCGGGGAGCTGTTTTTT. Protein product: CATSRLAGGAGELFF. The V and J genes are TRBV19 and TRBJ2-2; TRBD2 matches 13 bases. Germline V gives CDR1 LNHDA, CDR2 SQIVND (reference sequence). Trimming removed 10 bases from V and 6 bases from J; junction bases left unmatched: 8. The CDR3 sequence is 15 residues long. The complete variable domain, with remaining parts taken from reference TRBV19 and TRBJ2-2, reads DGGITQSPKYLFRKEGQNVTLSCEQNLNHDAMYWYRQDPGQGLRLIYYSQIVNDFQKGDIAEGYSVSREKKESFPLTVTSAQKNPTAFYLCATSRLAGGAGELFFGEGSRLTVL.

The rearrangement joins TRBV6-2 or TRBV6-3 to TRBJ2-2, with TRBD1 identical over 7 bases. Germline assignment: CDR1 MNHEY and CDR2 SVGEGT. The CDR3 is made up of 13 amino acids. V shed 7 bases, J shed 3 bases, and the junction held 2 bases outside the gene matches. CDR3 sequence (DNA): TGTGCCAGCAATAGGGGGCACACCGGGGAGCTGTTTTTT. Its translation: CASNRGHTGELFF.

This clonotype was observed a handful of times. The rearrangement joins TRBV2 to TRBJ2-3; the D gene is possibly TRBD2 (6 bases). Deletions cut 8 bases from V and 0 bases from J, with 15 bases between. From germline, CDR1 is SNHLY and CDR2 FYNNEI. The CDR3 consists of 15 residues. For the CDR3, the DNA is TGTGCCAGCGCCAGGGACTCTACTAGCACAGATACGCAGTATTTT. Its translation: CASARDSTSTDTQYF.

The chain is built from TRBV12-3 or TRBV12-4 and TRBJ2-5; D perhaps matches TRBD1 (5 bases). Trimming stripped 3 bases from V and 5 bases from J, with 16 bases between. CDR3 length: 15 amino acids. The CDR3 coding sequence is TGTGCCAGCAGTTTTTACCAGGGTGGTAAGGAGACCCAGTACTTC. Translated: CASSFYQGGKETQYF.

Here the CDR3 DNA reads TGTGCCACGACGACTAGCGCCCTCGACGGGACCCAGTACTTC. Protein product: CATTTSALDGTQYF. The chain combines TRBV6-1 with TRBJ2-5; 8 bases agree with TRBD2. CDR1 is MNHNS, CDR2 SASEGT, per germline. J was trimmed by 7 bases and V by 10 bases; bases with no gene match: 14. This CDR3 contains 14 residues.

The chain recombines TRBV20-1 with TRBJ2-5, with D unclear. The CDR3 contains 13 residues. The V end was cut by 4 bases, the J end by 5 bases, with 14 bases between. CDR1 DFQATT and CDR2 SNEGSKA come from the germline V gene (reference sequence). The chain's CDR3 is CSAKALGVETQYF. CDR3 in DNA: TGCAGTGCTAAGGCCCTAGGCGTGGAGACCCAGTACTTC.

The V and J genes are TRBV27 and TRBJ2-7, with D perhaps matching TRBD1 (8 bases). The ends were cut back, 6 bases at V and 5 bases at J, with 26 bases in the middle. The CDR3 is made up of 17 amino acids. Germline assignment: CDR1 MNHEY and CDR2 SMNVEV (reference sequence). The CDR3 region has the DNA TGTGCCAGCAGCCCCGGACAGGGAGGGATCGTGAAGCACGAGCAGTACTTC. Translating it yields CASSPGQGGIVKHEQYF.

The J gene is TRBJ2-5, the V gene TRBV7-8; TRBD2 is a possible D gene (7 bases). This CDR3 is built from 12 residues. Deletions cut 8 bases from V and 5 bases from J, with 12 bases between. Per the germline V gene, CDR1 is SGHVS and CDR2 is FQNEAQ. The CDR3 spells CASGGAGETQYF. The CDR3, as DNA: TGTGCCAGCGGGGGGGCAGGGGAGACCCAGTACTTC.

The chain joins TRBV10-3 to TRBJ1-5; D remains ambiguous. The V end was cut by 2 bases, the J end by 5 bases, with 4 bases between. The CDR3 has 12 residues. The germline CDR1 and CDR2 sequences are ENHRY and SYGVKD. CDR3 coding DNA: TGTGCCATCAGTGAGGCAGATCAGCCCCAGCATTTT. This encodes CAISEADQPQHF.

The chain recombines TRBV20-1 with TRBJ2-3, with TRBD1 identical over 9 bases. Germline-derived CDR1 and CDR2 are DFQATT and SNEGSKA (reference sequence). The length of the CDR3 is 16 residues. J lost 4 bases, V lost 6 bases, and 14 bases had no gene match. The CDR3 DNA follows: TGCAGTGCCCTTGGCCTAGGACAGGGGACGGCAGATACGCAGTATTTT. It codes for CSALGLGQGTADTQYF.

The J gene is TRBJ1-2, the V gene TRBV28; D gene uncertain. Trimming shortened V by 3 bases and J by 5 bases, and 13 bases separated the two germline ends. The CDR3 sequence is 14 residues long. Germline CDR1 is MDHEN and CDR2 is SYDVKM. The CDR3 reads CASSLRTVYYGYTF. CDR3 nucleotide sequence: TGTGCCAGCAGTTTGAGGACTGTTTATTATGGCTACACCTTC.

This clonotype was detected a few times. The chain combines TRBV19 with TRBJ1-5; D possibly corresponds to TRBD1 (6 bases). Trimming cost V 6 bases and J 3 bases, with 9 bases left between them. The CDR3 loop spans 13 amino acids. CDR1 is LNHDA and CDR2 is SQIVND in the germline V gene (reference sequence). CDR3 protein: CASRGTNNQPQHF. The CDR3 DNA is TGTGCCAGTAGAGGGACAAACAATCAGCCCCAGCATTTT.

J is TRBJ2-1 and V is TRBV5-1; a weak D match, TRBD1 (5 bases). The germline V and J ends were trimmed by 1 base and 6 bases, with 14 bases remaining between them. This CDR3 has 15 amino acids. Germline V gene sequence: CDR1 SGHRS, CDR2 YFSETQ. CDR3: CASSLLQGIRNEQFF. The CDR3 DNA is TGCGCCAGCAGCTTGTTGCAGGGAATACGCAATGAGCAGTTCTTC.

CDR3 nucleotides: TGCGCCAGCAGCCAAAGGACAGGGGGCAATAATTCACCCCTCCACTTT. Translation: CASSQRTGGNNSPLHF. The V and J genes are TRBV4-3 and TRBJ1-6; 11 bases agree with TRBD1. CDR1 LGHNA and CDR2 YSLEER come from the germline V gene. The CDR3 totals 16 residues. After removal of 2 bases from V and 5 bases from J, the junction contained 2 bases not matched to a gene.

The chain carries TRBV20-1 and TRBJ2-3, with a weak D call TRBD2 (5 bases). CDR1 DFQATT and CDR2 SNEGSKA come from the germline V gene (reference sequence). Trimming cost V 7 bases and J 1 base, with 9 bases left between them. The CDR3 is 12 residues long. As DNA, the CDR3 is TGCAGTGGGGGAGAGGGCACAGATACGCAGTATTTT. Encoded protein: CSGGEGTDTQYF.

This clonotype was found a few times. This sequence joins TRBV7-9 and TRBJ2-3; tentative D call: TRBD2 (6 bases). Deletions cut 6 bases from V and 2 bases from J, with 12 bases between. This CDR3 contains 14 residues. Looked up from germline, CDR1 is SEHNR and CDR2 is FQNEAQ (reference sequence). The CDR3 region is CASSFRDFTDTQYF. The CDR3 DNA reads TGTGCCAGCAGTTTCCGGGACTTCACAGATACGCAGTATTTT.

V and J are TRBV7-6 and TRBJ1-4; unclear D gene. Between the trimmed V and J ends, which lost 1 base and 3 bases, there was a span of 9 bases. Germline V lookup: CDR1 SGHVS, CDR2 FNYEAQ. CDR3 size: 15 residues. The CDR3: CASSLEYGSNEKLFF. The CDR3 DNA reads TGTGCCAGCAGCTTAGAGTACGGATCTAATGAAAAACTGTTTTTT.

The chain couples TRBV11-2 to TRBJ2-1; 12 nucleotides align to TRBD2. The CDR3 covers 18 residues. With 1 base clipped from V and 5 bases from J, the junction kept 9 bases outside the gene matches. Per the germline V gene, CDR1 is SGHAT and CDR2 is FQNNGV. Written as DNA, the CDR3 is TGTGCCAGCAGCTTAGGTCGACTAGCGGGGGACAGGGACAATGAGCAGTTCTTC. Amino acid sequence: CASSLGRLAGDRDNEQFF.

This chain connects TRBV28 to TRBJ1-5; no definite D call. V lost 6 bases and J 3 bases, leaving 12 bases between the germline ends. Germline V gives CDR1 MDHEN, CDR2 SYDVKM. This CDR3 region has 14 residues. CDR3 sequence: CASSPDGPNQPQHF. CDR3 bases: TGTGCCAGCAGCCCAGACGGCCCCAATCAGCCCCAGCATTTT.

The rearrangement links TRBV2 to TRBJ2-1, with D perhaps TRBD2 (6 bases). Trimming cost V 5 bases and J 6 bases, with 17 bases left between them. The CDR3 length is 15 residues. In germline, CDR1 is SNHLY, CDR2 FYNNEI. The CDR3 nucleotides read TGTGCCAGCAGTATACGGGACTTCATCCGCAATGAGCAGTTCTTC. Its protein is CASSIRDFIRNEQFF.

The chain has TRBV15 and TRBJ2-5, with TRBD2 matching 7 bases. Losses at the gene ends were 2 bases for V and 5 bases for J; bases not matched to a gene: 2. Per the germline V gene, CDR1 is LNHNV and CDR2 is YYDKDF (reference sequence). This CDR3 has 13 residues. The CDR3 reads CATSRRGGETQYF. As DNA, the CDR3 is TGTGCCACCAGCAGAAGGGGAGGGGAGACCCAGTACTTC.

V is TRBV2 and J is TRBJ2-7; no firm D call. The germline V gene has CDR1 SNHLY and CDR2 FYNNEI. The CDR3 has 11 amino acids. The CDR3 coding sequence is TGTGCAGGCCGTAGCTCCTACGAGCAGTACTTC. Its protein is CAGRSSYEQYF.

This clonotype was picked up one time. V usage is TRBV7-9 and J usage is TRBJ1-5, with 7 bases matching TRBD1. The ends lost 4 bases at V and 4 bases at J; junction bases unmatched: 4. The CDR3 runs to 14 residues. CDR1 is SEHNR, CDR2 FQNEAQ, per germline (reference sequence). CDR3 DNA: TGTGCCAGCAGCTCGGGACAGATAAATCAGCCCCAGCATTTT. Its translation is CASSSGQINQPQHF.

This clonotype showed up just a few times. The CDR3 bases are TGTGCCACCAGCAGAGATAGGAGTTTCCAGCGAGGACGACAAGAGACCCAGTACTTC. It encodes CATSRDRSFQRGRQETQYF. The chain is built from TRBV15 and TRBJ2-5; no firm D call. The ends were cut back, 0 bases at V and 2 bases at J, with 22 bases in the middle. Germline assignment: CDR1 LNHNV and CDR2 YYDKDF (reference sequence). This CDR3 spans 19 amino acids.

The rearrangement joins TRBV7-3 to TRBJ2-7, with a tentative D call TRBD2 (5 bases). Per the germline V gene, CDR1 is SGHTA and CDR2 is FQGTGA. V gave up 5 bases and J gave up 4 bases, with 21 bases separating them. This CDR3 contains 16 residues. CDR3 coding DNA: TGTGCCAGCAGCCCCGAGATTACTAGATTTATATACGAGCAGTACTTC. As protein: CASSPEITRFIYEQYF.